One and the same sample provided the 20 T cell receptor beta chains below, sequenced in a study of blood T cell repertoires in COVID-19. TCRdb's copy holds only in-frame clones and misses some; the assay was immunoSEQ multiplex PCR. The profile shows some 14,000 clones, roughly nine tenths of them singletons. The sample taken for sequencing was peripheral blood. The receptors here all came from a human donor with active COVID-19. The donor label of this sample is uncertain.

This sequence joins TRBV10-3 and TRBJ2-7, with D tentatively TRBD2 (6 bases). The CDR3 is 15 amino acids. CDR1 and CDR2 from the germline V gene are ENHRY and SYGVKD. Trimming cost V 2 bases and J 7 bases, with 18 bases left between them. CDR3 sequence reads: CAISERLGSKREQYF. The DNA of the CDR3 is TGTGCCATCAGTGAGCGACTAGGGTCGAAGAGGGAGCAGTACTTC.

The chain couples TRBV27 to TRBJ1-4, with 8 bases lining up with TRBD1. Looked up from germline, CDR1 is MNHEY and CDR2 is SMNVEV (reference sequence). The trim removed 4 bases at V and 8 bases at J, leaving 6 bases unmatched. The CDR3 sequence is 14 residues long. CDR3 sequence reads: CASSSGQGREKLFF. Written as DNA, the CDR3 is TGTGCCAGCAGTTCCGGACAGGGTCGGGAAAAACTGTTTTTT.

The chain recombines TRBV28 with TRBJ2-7; the match to TRBD2 covers 7 bases. The CDR3 has 15 residues. The V segment lost 3 bases and the J segment 2 bases; nucleotides outside the gene matches: 7. The germline V gene encodes CDR1 MDHEN and CDR2 SYDVKM. The CDR3 DNA sequence: TGTGCCAGCAGTTTGGGGGGGAATCGTCCCTACGAGCAGTACTTC. Translating gives CASSLGGNRPYEQYF. The variable domain in full, with the rest retrieved from reference TRBV28 and TRBJ2-7, is DVKVTQSSRYLVKRTGEKVFLECVQDMDHENMFWYRQDPGLGLRLIYFSYDVKMKEKGDIPEGYSVSREKKERFSLILESASTNQTSMYLCASSLGGNRPYEQYFGPGTRLTVT.

This clone was recorded once. The J gene is TRBJ2-7, the V gene TRBV7-9, with 7 bases matching TRBD1. This CDR3 has 12 amino acids. Germline CDR1 is SEHNR and CDR2 is FQNEAQ (reference sequence). After removal of 5 bases from V and 9 bases from J, the junction contained 7 bases not matched to a gene. The CDR3 sequence is CASSTTGSGQYF. The CDR3 bases are TGTGCCAGCAGCACGACAGGGTCCGGGCAGTACTTC. Complete variable domain (other parts from reference TRBV7-9 and TRBJ2-7): DTGVSQNPRHKITKRGQNVTFRCDPISEHNRLYWYRQTLGQGPEFLTYFQNEAQLEKSRLLSDRFSAERPKGSFSTLEIQRTEQGDSAMYLCASSTTGSGQYFGPGTRLTVT.

The chain combines TRBV3-1 (or the pseudogene TRBV3-2) with TRBJ2-1; D perhaps matches TRBD2 (5 bases). The CDR3 covers 14 residues. Trimming cost V 0 bases and J 13 bases, with 16 bases left between them. Germline V gene data show CDR1 as LGHDT and CDR2 as YNNKEL (reference sequence). CDR3 residues: CASSQDPEVSDQFF. The CDR3 region has the DNA TGTGCCAGCAGCCAAGATCCGGAAGTTAGCGACCAGTTCTTC.

The chain is built from TRBV7-9 and TRBJ2-4; D is unclear. This CDR3 spans 11 amino acids. The V gene's germline CDR1 is SEHNR and CDR2 FQNEAQ (reference sequence). The germline V and J ends were trimmed by 4 bases and 8 bases, with 6 bases remaining between them. CDR3 bases: TGTGCCAGCAGCTCCGGTGACATTCAGTACTTC. Translation gives CASSSGDIQYF.

This sequence joins TRBV1 and TRBJ1-5. TRBV1 is classified as a pseudogene. This CDR3 has 15 residues. CDR3 residues: CTSTTLGVLSQPQHF. CDR3 nucleotides: TGCACCAGCACTACCCTCGGGGTTCTAAGTCAGCCCCAGCATTTT.

V and J are TRBV12-5 and TRBJ1-5; 9 bases agree with TRBD1. The V gene's germline CDR1 is LGHNT and CDR2 FRNRAP. V lost 6 bases to trimming and J lost 3 bases; unmatched junction nucleotides: 9. The length of the CDR3 is 16 residues. CDR3 DNA: TGTGCTAGTGGGAGGACAGGGGAAATTTACAATCAGCCCCAGCATTTT. Translating it yields CASGRTGEIYNQPQHF.

This sequence joins TRBV1 and TRBJ1-1. TRBV1 is a pseudogene locus. There are 17 residues in the CDR3. The CDR3 DNA follows: TGCACCAGCAGCCAAGAAGGCGGGCGGAAGAGGAACACTGAAGCTTTCTTT. This codes for CTSSQEGGRKRNTEAFF.

CDR3 in DNA: TGTGCCAGCAGCTTAAACAGGGGGATTGCCTACGAGCAGTACTTC. Its protein product is CASSLNRGIAYEQYF. V gene TRBV7-2 combines with J gene TRBJ2-7; 8 positions match TRBD1. J was trimmed by 2 bases and V by 2 bases; bases with no gene match: 5. The CDR3 length is 15 residues. Per germline, CDR1 SGHTA and CDR2 FQGNSA.

V and J are TRBV18 and TRBJ1-4; 7 bases match TRBD1. Germline lookup yields CDR1 KGHSH and CDR2 LQKENI. Germline trimming cut 2 bases from V and 6 bases from J; bases unmatched to any gene: 6. This CDR3 region has 15 residues. CDR3 coding DNA: TGTGCCAGCTCACCATCGGACAGGACTTATGAAAAACTGTTTTTT. Amino acids: CASSPSDRTYEKLFF.

V usage is TRBV7-3 and J usage is TRBJ1-3; maybe TRBD1 (5 bases). V dropped 5 bases and J dropped 2 bases, with 13 bases sitting between them. The CDR3 contains 15 residues. Germline loops: CDR1 SGHTA, CDR2 FQGTGA. The CDR3 loop is CASSITGGAGNTIYF. In DNA, the CDR3 is TGTGCCAGCAGCATCACAGGTGGGGCTGGAAACACCATATATTTT.

The gene calls are TRBV5-1 and TRBJ2-7, with 8 bases lining up with TRBD2. This CDR3 spans 17 amino acids. After removal of 3 bases from V and 0 bases from J, the junction contained 11 bases not matched to a gene. From germline, CDR1 is SGHRS and CDR2 YFSETQ. CDR3 amino acids: CASSSSALAGLSYEQYF. The CDR3 region has the DNA TGCGCCAGCAGCTCGTCCGCCTTAGCGGGGCTCTCCTACGAGCAGTACTTC.

The chain is built from TRBV11-2 and TRBJ1-3; D is uncertain. Trimming pared 1 base from V and 6 bases from J, leaving 10 bases between. The CDR3 extends over 14 amino acids. CDR1 is SGHAT and CDR2 is FQNNGV in the germline V gene. The CDR3 here is CASSLVRNQNTIYF. The CDR3 DNA reads TGTGCCAGCAGCTTAGTGAGAAACCAAAACACCATATATTTT.

J is TRBJ2-1 and V is TRBV14, with D unclear. The germline V and J ends were trimmed by 3 bases and 0 bases, with 15 bases remaining between them. This CDR3 has 17 amino acids. The germline V gene encodes CDR1 SGHDN and CDR2 FVKESK. The CDR3 region is CASSHKFPGGSYNEQFF. In DNA, the CDR3 is TGTGCCAGCAGCCATAAGTTTCCCGGCGGCTCCTACAATGAGCAGTTCTTC.

Only a few counts were recorded for this clone. The gene calls are TRBV5-1 and TRBJ2-7, with 10 bases aligning to TRBD1. Germline CDR1 reads SGHRS; CDR2 reads YFSETQ. J lost 5 bases, V lost 4 bases, and 9 bases had no gene match. The CDR3 covers 15 residues. The CDR3 region has the DNA TGCGCCAGCAGCGCTCTGGGACAGGGGAGCCACGAGCAGTACTTC. Protein product: CASSALGQGSHEQYF.

V is TRBV28 and J is TRBJ1-4; D remains ambiguous. V lost 6 bases and J lost 4, with 15 bases in between. This CDR3 has 15 amino acids. Germline V lookup: CDR1 MDHEN, CDR2 SYDVKM. Written as DNA, the CDR3 is TGTGCCAGCAGACCTGAGTCTAACGTTAATGAAAAACTGTTTTTT. It codes for CASRPESNVNEKLFF.

The chain uses TRBV3-1 (or the pseudogene TRBV3-2) and TRBJ1-4; D unclear. The CDR3 contains 12 residues. With 4 bases removed from V and 13 bases from J, the gap between germline ends came to 13 bases. Germline CDR1 is LGHDT and CDR2 is YNNKEL (reference sequence). The CDR3 reads CASSPSGLGLFF. The CDR3 nucleotides are TGTGCCAGCAGCCCATCGGGTCTGGGACTGTTTTTT.

This sequence joins TRBV6-2 or TRBV6-3 and TRBJ1-5; no firm D call. Germline V gene data show CDR1 as MNHEY and CDR2 as SVGEGT. The CDR3 is made up of 17 amino acids. V lost 0 bases and J lost 4, with 16 bases in between. The CDR3 reads CASSYSGGITLNQPQHF. In DNA form, the CDR3 reads TGTGCCAGCAGTTACTCAGGAGGGATCACCTTAAATCAGCCCCAGCATTTT.

The chain's CDR3 is CASSQDRTSGRENEQFF. The DNA of the CDR3 is TGTGCCAGCAGCCAAGATCGGACTAGCGGGAGGGAGAATGAGCAGTTCTTC. The chain carries TRBV14 and TRBJ2-1; 15 bases line up with TRBD2. Germline CDR1 reads SGHDN; CDR2 reads FVKESK. CDR3 size: 17 residues. With V trimmed by 0 bases and J by 7 bases, 4 bases remained unmatched.